The 8 T cell receptor beta chains below all came from one sample that was sequenced in a study of T cells after yellow fever vaccination. One entry per CDR3 protein results from TCRdb running MiXCR on the 5' RACE reads. The sample has more than 65,000 distinct CDR3 sequences, around 5% seen once. Source: CD4+ T cells sorted from PBMCs, taken about 2 weeks after the first yellow fever vaccination. The receptors derive from a man younger than 30 who received the YFV17D yellow fever vaccine.

There are many counts of this clonotype. The chain is built from TRBV7-6 and TRBJ2-5; 8 bases agree with TRBD1. This CDR3 has 16 residues. Germline-derived CDR1 and CDR2 are SGHVS and FNYEAQ. J was trimmed by 5 bases and V by 2 bases; bases with no gene match: 10. CDR3 nucleotides: TGTGCCAGCAGCTTACGACCAGGGGGCGCGGGGGAGACCCAGTACTTC. The encoded protein is CASSLRPGGAGETQYF. Based on the CDR3 plus reference TRBV7-6 and TRBJ2-5, the full variable domain is GAGVSQSPRYKVTKRGQDVALRCDPISGHVSLYWYRQALGQGPEFLTYFNYEAQQDKSGLPNDRFSAERPEGSISTLTIQRTEQRDSAMYRCASSLRPGGAGETQYFGPGTRLLVL.

The sample holds many counts of this clonotype. The chain joins TRBV5-5 to TRBJ1-1; D is ambiguous. Germline values: CDR1 SGHKS, CDR2 YYEKEE (reference sequence). V gave up 2 bases and J gave up 1 base, with 15 bases separating them. The CDR3 has 16 residues. CDR3 sequence reads: CASSFSISTENTEAFF. In DNA form, the CDR3 reads TGTGCCAGCAGCTTCTCTATTTCGACGGAGAACACTGAAGCTTTCTTT.

About this clonotype: This may stem from a read error, because a much larger clone lies one nucleotide away. The chain couples TRBV11-2 to TRBJ1-1, with D perhaps TRBD1 (6 bases). Germline values: CDR1 SGHAT, CDR2 FQNNGV. This CDR3 comprises 15 residues. CDR3 sequence (DNA): TGTGCCAGCAGGAAGGGGGGGGACCGCTGGACTGAAGCTCTCTTT. It codes for CASRKGGDRWTEALF.

This clonotype was picked up many times. The genes are TRBV6-2 or TRBV6-3 and TRBJ1-6, with no clear D. This CDR3 has 17 amino acids. Germline V gene lookup returns CDR1 MNHEY and CDR2 SVGEGT. Deletions cut 6 bases from V and 7 bases from J, with 22 bases between. The CDR3 region is CASRPSGGAGINSPLHF. The CDR3 DNA reads as TGTGCCAGCAGACCGTCCGGAGGTGCCGGAATAAATTCACCCCTCCACTTT.

This clonotype was recorded at least ten times. This chain joins TRBV5-1 and TRBJ2-7, with 9 bases fitting TRBD1. The CDR3 length is 14 residues. J was trimmed by 2 bases and V by 4 bases; bases with no gene match: 4. Germline values: CDR1 SGHRS, CDR2 YFSETQ. This CDR3 is CASSRTGDAYEQYF. The CDR3 DNA reads TGCGCCAGCAGCCGGACAGGGGACGCCTACGAGCAGTACTTC.

This clonotype was seen at least ten times. The J gene is TRBJ2-5, the V gene TRBV5-1; no definite D call. Trimming shortened V by 5 bases and J by 5 bases, and 10 bases separated the two germline ends. This CDR3 spans 12 amino acids. Per the germline V gene, CDR1 is SGHRS and CDR2 is YFSETQ. The CDR3 protein is CASSSEGETQYF. The CDR3 DNA reads TGCGCCAGCAGTTCGGAAGGGGAGACCCAGTACTTC.

In its sample, this clonotype was seen many times. V usage is TRBV2 and J usage is TRBJ2-1; D is ambiguous. Germline-derived CDR1 and CDR2 are SNHLY and FYNNEI. V was shortened by 6 bases and J by 1 base, with 1 base between the two germline ends. This CDR3 is 11 amino acids long. This chain's CDR3 is CASRSYNEQFF. CDR3 in DNA: TGTGCCAGCAGGTCCTACAATGAGCAGTTCTTC. Full variable domain (outside the CDR3, taken from reference TRBV2 and TRBJ2-1): EPEVTQTPSHQVTQMGQEVILRCVPISNHLYFYWYRQILGQKVEFLVSFYNNEISEKSEIFDDQFSVERPDGSNFTLKIRSTKLEDSAMYFCASRSYNEQFFGPGTRLTVL.

This clonotype was seen ten or more times. This chain uses TRBV12-3 or TRBV12-4 with TRBJ1-1; D remains ambiguous. Trimming took off 5 bases at V and 0 bases at J, with 7 bases between the two ends. This CDR3 is 13 amino acids long. The CDR3 nucleotides are TGTGCCAGCAGTACCCCCCTGAACACTGAAGCTTTCTTT. Residues: CASSTPLNTEAFF.